This T cell receptor beta chain was identified in a study of T cell changes during pregnancy in multiple sclerosis. Profiling relied on immunoSEQ multiplex PCR, and the TCRdb table lists in-frame clones only, not all of them. The sample contains tens of thousands of clones, about nine tenths of which appear only once. This CDR3 has 18 residues. CDR1 and CDR2 (germline): LGHNA, YNFKEQ. Unmatched junction bases numbered 18, after V lost 3 bases and J lost 8 bases. This sequence originates from a female donor with multiple sclerosis, enrolled in a pregnancy study. V gene TRBV4-2 combines with J gene TRBJ2-1; 8 bases are a match to TRBD2. The sample consisted of CD8+ T cells from peripheral blood mononuclear cells, taken after pregnancy. CDR3 residues: CASSQGLGGAFGAHEQFF. The CDR3 DNA is TGTGCCAGCAGCCAGGGTCTCGGGGGGGCCTTTGGGGCGCATGAGCAGTTCTTC.